The T cell receptor beta chain described here comes from a study of CD8 T cells in Susac syndrome. V was shortened by 5 bases and J by 2 bases, with 18 bases between the two germline ends. Germline V lookup: CDR1 MNHNS, CDR2 SASEGT. The CDR3 is 16 residues long. When the RNA was reverse transcribed, random hexamers were used with an input of roughly 0.45 to 1 ug. Each CDR3 protein is one row after TCRdb ran MiXCR on the immunoSEQ multiplex PCR reads. Found here are about 100,000 distinct CDR3 sequences, 95% of them singletons; the top ten hold 0.3%. Patients with Susac syndrome met diagnostic criteria that were recently defined for definite or probable disease.

This TCR derives from a human donor with Susac syndrome. Sequencing input: CD8+ T cells from PBMCs. The chain uses TRBV6-1 and TRBJ1-2; possibly TRBD1 for D (6 bases). CDR3: CASSTNPGTNNYGYTF. In nucleotides, the CDR3 is TGTGCCAGCAGTACGAATCCCGGGACAAACAACTATGGCTACACCTTC.